This TCR beta chain was obtained from a study of CD8+CD57+ T cells in acquired aplastic anemia. About the study: Sorted CD4+ and CD8+ cells yielded around 3.2 ug of DNA on average.

Study conclusions and caveats: Statistical testing detected no significant gap in CD8+ Simpson's diversity between patients and controls. About 29 sequences, all CD8+ CDR3, were shared between patients and controls.

It was genomic DNA that served as the template for profiling TCR beta VDJ and CDR3. TCRdb ran MiXCR on the reads and lists one entry per CDR3 protein. The table has hundreds of thousands of distinct CDR3 sequences, about a third seen once. Details on this clonotype: Its antigen is still unknown.

The patients chosen for sequencing had shown expansion of CD8+CD57+ cells (detected by flow cytometry). CDR3 length: 16 amino acids. Germline values: CDR1 SQVTM, CDR2 ANQGSEA. The specimen sequenced was sorted CD4+, CD8+, or CD8+CD57+ T cells (not recorded which) from PBMCs. The TCR was taken from a human donor with aplastic anemia. The chain couples TRBV29-1 to TRBJ2-7, with 8 bases identical to TRBD1. Here the CDR3 reads CSARDRGRSRGYEQYF. CDR3 DNA sequence: TGCAGTGCTAGAGACAGGGGTAGGTCCCGCGGCTACGAGCAGTACTTC.